Below, one TCR beta chain is given with its context. This receptor's antigen is unknown. It has no much larger one-base neighbor in the sample; base qualities were not kept. Libraries were made using the immunoSEQ multiplex PCR assay. The deep sequencing platform assayed about 90,000 TCR templates per sample. Genomic DNA extracted from sorted T cells was used for TCRbeta CDR3 sequencing. Per the original workflow: Clonal analysis of TCRbeta CDR3 data was done in the R programming language. Comparing unstimulated samples against CFSE-low samples taken after the reaction was how alloreactive CD4+ and CD8+ clones were defined. Regulatory or non-regulatory origin of alloreactive CD4+ clones was assigned by matching sequences to the sorted unstimulated Treg and non-Treg repertoires. TCRdb provides this immuneACCESS table in a form limited to in-frame rearrangements. Some clones are lacking; in checked studies, under half of them reflect an unresolved V gene, and why the rest are absent is not known. The V and J calls and clone size are taken from that table; D and trimming were inferred from the DNA. The sample includes about 48,000 clones, with roughly 87% observed a single time. Roughly 0.3% of the sample is taken by the ten largest.

This entry belongs to a study of siplizumab effects on memory and regulatory T cells (dated by TCRdb to about 2019). Regarding the research as a whole: The study looked at the effect of siplizumab, an anti-CD2 antibody, on alloreactive T-cell subsets in allogeneic mixed lymphocyte reactions made from human PBMCs. Beyond this particular receptor, the publication reports: Compared with memory T cells, unstimulated naive T cells appeared more diverse, and naive cells seemed to make a substantial contribution to the alloresponse. Among mappable alloreactive CD4+ clones, the Treg-derived fraction averaged about 70% with siplizumab versus about 27% in control reactions. No functional confirmation was obtained for the suppressive function of proliferating Tregs from siplizumab cultures. Siplizumab significantly reduced the cumulative frequency of alloreactive sequences traceable to unstimulated CD4+ memory T cells. Sequences below about 10^-5 frequency were poorly captured, so only a minor fraction of alloreactive clones could be mapped to unstimulated subsets. Roughly 80-97% of proliferating CD4+ or CD8+ clones could not be assigned a naive or memory phenotype.

Relative to germline, V is missing 0 bases and J is missing 3 bases, with 6 bases of the junction outside any gene match. There are 15 amino acids in the CDR3, from cysteine to phenylalanine inclusive. The CDR3 DNA has 45 bases and is translated from base 1. CDR1 and CDR2 were assigned from the germline V gene as SGDLS and YYNGEE. In addition, sequencing in three donor pairs included unstimulated CD8+ effector memory subsets alongside CD4+ naive, CD8+ naive, CD8+ TEMRA and CD4+ memory subsets. Sorted unstimulated T cells and proliferating T cells recovered from mixed lymphocyte reactions were subjected to TCRbeta CDR3 sequencing. Fresh whole blood from ten to eleven HLA-typed healthy donors served as the source for isolating PBMCs.

The TCR comes from a human donor in good health. The specimen sequenced was naive CD8+ T cells sorted from blood. What the cell subset or site label conveys for this sample: unstimulated naive T cells. The chain was built from TRBV9 and TRBJ2-7; TRBD2 fits 7 bases in the junction. The bases read TGTGCCAGCAGCGTAGGTCTAGCGGAGGGCTACGAGCAGTACTTC. Translation gives CASSVGLAEGYEQYF.